The T cell receptor (beta chain) under discussion was sequenced for a study of cytomegalovirus exposure and HLA in healthy donors. The CDR3 has 14 amino acids. Per germline, CDR1 LNHDA and CDR2 SQIVND (reference sequence). Trimming at V came to 3 bases and at J to 8 bases, leaving 7 bases not matched to a gene. PCR was performed using 60 Vbeta and 13 Jbeta primers. Some clones are missing from TCRdb's copy, which holds only in-frame ones; the method was immunoSEQ multiplex PCR. The sample lists approximately 190,000 clones; approximately 82% were seen once. The chain combines TRBV19 with TRBJ1-2; 9 nucleotides match TRBD1. The sample taken for sequencing was PBMCs. The TCR sequence derives from a woman under 30 in good health and CMV-seropositive. The CDR3 sequence is CASSMDRGAYGYTF. CDR3 DNA: TGTGCCAGTAGTATGGACAGGGGTGCATACGGCTACACCTTC.